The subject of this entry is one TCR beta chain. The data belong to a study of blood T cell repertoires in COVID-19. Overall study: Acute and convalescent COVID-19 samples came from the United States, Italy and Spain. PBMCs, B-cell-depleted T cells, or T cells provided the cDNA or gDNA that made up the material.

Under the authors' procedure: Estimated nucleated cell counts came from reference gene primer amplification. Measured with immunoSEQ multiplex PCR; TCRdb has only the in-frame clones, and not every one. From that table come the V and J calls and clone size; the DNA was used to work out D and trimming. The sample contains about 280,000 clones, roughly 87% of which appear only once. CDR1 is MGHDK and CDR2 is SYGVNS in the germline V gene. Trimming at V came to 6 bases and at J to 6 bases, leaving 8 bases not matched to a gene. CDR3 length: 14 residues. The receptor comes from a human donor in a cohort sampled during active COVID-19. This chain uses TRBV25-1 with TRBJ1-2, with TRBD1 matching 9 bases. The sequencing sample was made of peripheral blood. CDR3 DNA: TGTGCCAGCAGCTCTGGGGGACAGGGTCATGGCTACACCTTC. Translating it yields CASSSGGQGHGYTF.